A single sample gave rise to the 24 T cell receptor beta chains below, sequenced in a study of Graves' ophthalmopathy and Graves' hyperthyroidism. The authors amplified TCR beta CDR3 regions from RNA transcripts. HTBI primers served in a first-round RT-PCR, which a second-round multiplex PCR followed. TCRdb independently ran MiXCR on the multiplex PCR reads; one entry per CDR3 protein. The table lists about 740,000 distinct CDR3 sequences, 40% of them singletons. Sequenced sample: peripheral blood. The receptor source for this set is an adult man with Graves' ophthalmopathy.

The sample holds a few counts of this clonotype. The CDR3 reads CASSEGVYGYTF. The CDR3 DNA follows: TGTGCCAGCAGTGAAGGCGTTTATGGCTACACCTTC. This chain links TRBV2 with TRBJ1-2, with unresolved D. V was cut by 1 base and J by 5 bases, with 5 bases left in between. The CDR3 spans 12 residues. The V gene's germline CDR1 is SNHLY and CDR2 FYNNEI.

A remark on this clonotype: Possible read error: a much larger clone is one base away. The chain combines TRBV29-1 with TRBJ1-2; no reliable D call. This CDR3 comprises 12 residues. Germline CDR1 reads SQVTM; CDR2 reads ANQGSEA. CDR3 sequence (DNA): TGCAGCGTTGAGAGGCTCCCCTATGGCTGCACCTTC. It yields the protein CSVERLPYGCTF.

The V call is TRBV20-1, the J call TRBJ2-7; D unresolved. The CDR3 has 13 amino acids. Between the trimmed V and J ends, which lost 0 bases and 3 bases, there was a span of 9 bases. Germline values: CDR1 DFQATT, CDR2 SNEGSKA (reference sequence). The CDR3 is CSARDRQVYEQYF. CDR3 in DNA: TGCAGTGCTAGAGATCGCCAGGTCTACGAGCAGTACTTC.

This clonotype occurred many times. Germline and junction disagree at one end, which may indicate a read error. V gene TRBV24-1 combines with J gene TRBJ1-5, with D possibly TRBD1 on 5 matching bases. Germline-derived CDR1 and CDR2 are KGHDR and SFDVKD. This CDR3 comprises 13 residues. For the CDR3, the DNA is TGTGCCAGCAGTGAGACCAGGGATCAGCCCCAGCATTTT. It yields the protein CASSETRDQPQHF.

The chain has TRBV7-1 and TRBJ1-6, with 8 bases aligning to TRBD1. TRBV7-1 is noted as an ORF with a role that remains uncertain. This CDR3 contains 16 residues. The trim removed 3 bases at V and 3 bases at J, leaving 4 bases unmatched. The CDR3 bases are TGTGCCAGCAGCTCCCCGACAGGGGACTATAATTCACCCCTCCACTTT. It specifies CASSSPTGDYNSPLHF.

The chain combines TRBV7-8 with TRBJ1-6; TRBD1 is a possible D gene (5 bases). The germline V and J ends were trimmed by 2 bases and 7 bases, with 9 bases remaining between them. Germline assignment: CDR1 SGHVS and CDR2 FQNEAQ. The CDR3 runs 14 residues. This chain's CDR3 is CASSLFRDNSPLHF. In DNA, the CDR3 is TGTGCCAGCAGCTTATTCAGGGACAATTCACCCCTCCACTTT.

Points on this clonotype: The germline gene is not matched at one end of the junction; a read error may be the cause. The V gene is TRBV10-2, the J gene TRBJ1-3; tentative D call: TRBD1 (6 bases). The CDR3 spans 14 residues. CDR1 and CDR2 from the germline V gene are WSHSY and SAAADI. The CDR3 sequence: CAISEGGRGNTIYF. In nucleotides, the CDR3 is TGCGCCATCAGTGAGGGGGGCAGAGGAAACACCATATATTTT.

The V gene is TRBV4-2, the J gene TRBJ1-1; D is possibly TRBD1 (5 bases). CDR3 length: 15 amino acids. Germline lookup yields CDR1 LGHNA and CDR2 YNFKEQ. V was shortened by 0 bases and J by 4 bases, with 12 bases between the two germline ends. The DNA of the CDR3 is TGTGCCAGCAGCCAAGACTGGACATTGAGCACTGAAGCTTTCTTT. Translating gives CASSQDWTLSTEAFF.

About this clonotype itself: Because it lacks the conserved phenylalanine or tryptophan at the end, this CDR3 is likely a read error. This chain links TRBV11-2 with TRBJ1-1, with TRBD1 identical over 7 bases. Germline V gene data show CDR1 as SGHAT and CDR2 as FQNNGV. The CDR3 is 15 amino acids. The DNA of the CDR3 is TGCGCCAGCAGCTCTGACAGGGTGGGGGTCACTGAAGCTTTCCTT. Amino acid sequence: CASSSDRVGVTEAFL.

The genes are TRBV2 and TRBJ1-5; possible D gene TRBD1, 6 bases. V lost 4 bases, J lost 4 bases, and 20 bases lay in between. CDR1 SNHLY and CDR2 FYNNEI come from the germline V gene. The length of the CDR3 is 17 residues. Written as DNA, the CDR3 is TGTGCCAGCAGTGCTAGAGATGCTAACAGGGTAAATCAGCCCCAGCATTTT. This codes for CASSARDANRVNQPQHF.

The chain links TRBV29-1 to TRBJ1-1; D is possibly TRBD1 (6 bases). V was trimmed by 8 bases and J by 10 bases, leaving 20 bases between them. Germline CDR1 is SQVTM and CDR2 is ANQGSEA. This CDR3 contains 12 residues. DNA of the CDR3: TGCAGCTTAGAAACACAGGGCGGAGGAGCTTTCTTT. The encoded protein is CSLETQGGGAFF.

In regard to this clonotype: Sequence at one end of the junction differs from germline and may be a read error. DNA of the CDR3: TGCGCCAGCAGCCCCGGACTACCGACCTACGGGCAGTACTTC. It yields the protein CASSPGLPTYGQYF. V is TRBV5-1 and J is TRBJ2-7, with D tentatively TRBD2 (6 bases). This CDR3 is built from 14 residues. Germline V gene data show CDR1 as SGHRS and CDR2 as YFSETQ.

This clonotype was seen a few times. Mismatch with germline at one junction end may stem from a read error. V is TRBV24-1 and J is TRBJ1-5; no reliable D call. This CDR3 spans 14 amino acids. CDR1 is KGHDR and CDR2 is SFDVKD in the germline V gene. The CDR3 loop reads CASSEGAENQPQHF. In DNA, the CDR3 is TGTGCCAGCAGTGAAGGCGCAGAAAATCAGCCCCAGCATTTT.

The sample holds a few counts of this clonotype. V gene TRBV11-2 combines with J gene TRBJ2-1; no firm D call. The CDR3 consists of 13 residues. The V gene lost 3 bases and the J gene lost 7 bases, with 10 bases spanning the gap. Germline lookup yields CDR1 SGHAT and CDR2 FQNNGV. CDR3 nucleotide sequence: TGTGCCAGCAGCTTGGCCGGGCTAAATGAGCAGTTCTTC. As protein: CASSLAGLNEQFF.

This clonotype was recorded many times. The chain has TRBV20-1 and TRBJ1-6; unclear D gene. Trimming removed 3 bases from V and 8 bases from J, with 11 bases in between. Germline assignment: CDR1 DFQATT and CDR2 SNEGSKA (reference sequence). This CDR3 has 13 amino acids. The CDR3 region has the DNA TGCAGTGCTAGCGCCAATAGGGATTCACCCCTCCACTTT. It translates to CSASANRDSPLHF.

Turning to this clonotype: The germline gene is not matched at one end of the junction; a read error may be the cause. The chain recombines TRBV24-1 with TRBJ1-5; D is unclear. Germline CDR1 reads KGHDR; CDR2 reads SFDVKD. The CDR3 runs to 14 residues. CDR3 in amino acids: CASSECGDSQPQHF. In DNA form, the CDR3 reads TGTGCCAGCAGTGAATGTGGGGATTCCCAGCCCCAGCATTTT.

J is TRBJ2-7 and V is TRBV11-2, with 7 bases fitting TRBD2. The CDR3 is 15 residues long. CDR1 SGHAT and CDR2 FQNNGV come from the germline V gene. J lost 5 bases, V lost 0 bases, and 7 bases had no gene match. The CDR3 sequence is CASSLEGGSSNEQYF. For the CDR3, the DNA is TGTGCCAGCAGCTTAGAGGGCGGGAGTTCCAACGAGCAGTACTTC.

This clonotype was picked up a small number of times. V gene TRBV6-6 combines with J gene TRBJ2-7, with 14 bases aligning to TRBD2. CDR1 is MNHNY, CDR2 SVGAGI, per germline (reference sequence). Trimming cost V 4 bases and J 3 bases; bases outside gene matches: 5. The CDR3 contains 16 residues. CDR3 sequence reads: CASSSPGLAGGYEQYF. Here the CDR3 DNA reads TGTGCCAGCAGTTCCCCCGGACTAGCGGGAGGCTACGAGCAGTACTTC.

CDR3 loop: CAISRAKMNTEAFF. Here the CDR3 DNA reads TGTGCCATCAGTCGAGCAAAGATGAACACTGAAGCTTTCTTT. The chain couples TRBV10-3 to TRBJ1-1; D call uncertain. Trimming took off 5 bases at V and 0 bases at J, with 10 bases between the two ends. This CDR3 spans 14 amino acids. CDR1 ENHRY and CDR2 SYGVKD come from the germline V gene.

This clonotype was detected ten times or more. The CDR3 is CASSYHRSEAFF. Written as DNA, the CDR3 is TGTGCCAGCAGCTACCATCGGTCTGAAGCTTTCTTT. The chain combines TRBV11-2 with TRBJ1-1, with unresolved D. Trimming pared 4 bases from V and 6 bases from J, leaving 9 bases between. Germline V lookup: CDR1 SGHAT, CDR2 FQNNGV. This CDR3 has 12 residues.

V usage is TRBV30 and J usage is TRBJ2-7; D is perhaps TRBD2 (5 bases). The CDR3 spans 15 residues. CDR1 is GTSNPN and CDR2 is SVGIG in the germline V gene (reference sequence). V lost 0 bases, J lost 3 bases, and 15 bases lay in between. The CDR3 DNA reads TGTGCCTGGAGTGTAGACGAATACCGGGACTACGAGCAGTACTTC. It codes for CAWSVDEYRDYEQYF.

The chain carries TRBV15 and TRBJ2-2, with D perhaps matching TRBD1 (5 bases). This CDR3 has 12 amino acids. V dropped 4 bases and J dropped 5 bases, with 5 bases sitting between them. CDR1 is LNHNV, CDR2 YYDKDF, per germline (reference sequence). CDR3 residues: CATSKGTGELFF. The CDR3 DNA sequence: TGTGCCACCAGCAAGGGGACCGGGGAGCTGTTTTTT.

This clonotype was picked up a small number of times. This rearrangement joins TRBV7-9 to TRBJ2-7; TRBD2 aligns across 10 bases. The V and J ends lost 1 base and 4 bases, in that order; junction bases with no gene match: 7. Germline V gene data show CDR1 as SEHNR and CDR2 as FQNEAQ (reference sequence). This CDR3 spans 16 amino acids. CDR3 bases: TGTGCCAGCAGCTTAGGGGCGACTAGCGGGCAGTACGAGCAGTACTTC. Residues: CASSLGATSGQYEQYF.

This clonotype showed up many times. The V call is TRBV29-1, the J call TRBJ1-3; TRBD1 might be the D (6 bases). Germline CDR1 and CDR2: SQVTM and ANQGSEA. This CDR3 spans 14 amino acids. The ends were cut back, 2 bases at V and 0 bases at J, with 8 bases in the middle. The CDR3 region has the DNA TGCAGCGTTGAACAGGGGACCTCTGGAAACACCATATATTTT. This sequence encodes CSVEQGTSGNTIYF.